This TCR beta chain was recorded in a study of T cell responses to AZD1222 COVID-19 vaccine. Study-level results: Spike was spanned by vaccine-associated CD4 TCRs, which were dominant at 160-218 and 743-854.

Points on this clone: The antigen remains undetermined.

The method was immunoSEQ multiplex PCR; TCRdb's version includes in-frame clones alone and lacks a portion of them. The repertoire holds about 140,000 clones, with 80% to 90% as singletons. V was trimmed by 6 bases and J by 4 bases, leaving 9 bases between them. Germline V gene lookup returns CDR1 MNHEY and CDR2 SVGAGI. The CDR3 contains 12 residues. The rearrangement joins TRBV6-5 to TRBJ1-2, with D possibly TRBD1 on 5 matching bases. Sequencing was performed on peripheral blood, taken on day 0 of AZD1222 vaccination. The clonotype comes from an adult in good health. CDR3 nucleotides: TGTGCCAGCAGCTCGGGGGGCTATGGCTACACCTTC. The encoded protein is CASSSGGYGYTF.